What follows are 31 T cell receptor beta chains derived from one specimen sequenced in a study of T-cell reconstitution after alpha-beta-depleted transplantation in children. Unique molecular identifiers were incorporated when the TCRbeta library was constructed. TCRdb analysed the PCR reads with MiXCR anew, one entry per CDR3 protein. The data show 400,000 to 500,000 distinct CDR3 sequences, with 11% seen just once and about 5% held by the top ten. This specimen was PBMCs from the stem cell graft donor, taken from the stem cell graft. The receptors come from a human donor who donated a stem cell graft to a child with acute myeloid leukemia.

V usage is TRBV27 and J usage is TRBJ2-1, with 8 bases that match TRBD2. Germline lookup yields CDR1 MNHEY and CDR2 SMNVEV (reference sequence). This CDR3 has 13 amino acids. J was trimmed by 6 bases and V by 8 bases; bases with no gene match: 6. The CDR3 DNA follows: TGTGCCAGCGTAAGCGGGAGCGGCAATGAGCAGTTCTTC. It codes for CASVSGSGNEQFF.

This clonotype has ten or more counts. The J gene is TRBJ2-7, the V gene TRBV6-5, with 11 nucleotides matching TRBD2. V lost 4 bases, J lost 7 bases, and 3 bases stayed unmatched. CDR3 length equals 13 residues. Germline CDR1 and CDR2: MNHEY and SVGAGI. DNA of the CDR3: TGTGCCAGCAGTTTAACTAGCGGGAGAGAGCAGTACTTC. Translating gives CASSLTSGREQYF.

This chain uses TRBV20-1 with TRBJ2-1; 7 bases line up with TRBD2. Germline lookup yields CDR1 DFQATT and CDR2 SNEGSKA (reference sequence). The CDR3 sequence is 19 residues long. J gave up 0 bases and V 0 bases, and 14 bases lay outside the gene matches. The CDR3 here is CSARDSSLASGLSYNEQFF. The CDR3 bases are TGCAGTGCTAGAGATTCAAGTTTAGCTAGCGGTCTCTCCTACAATGAGCAGTTCTTC.

This clonotype occurred many times. The chain couples TRBV7-2 to TRBJ2-3, with D hard to call. The CDR3 length is 12 residues. Between the trimmed V and J ends, which lost 3 bases and 4 bases, there was a span of 5 bases. Germline V gives CDR1 SGHTA, CDR2 FQGNSA. The CDR3 spells CASSFGSDTQYF. CDR3 coding DNA: TGTGCCAGCAGCTTCGGGTCAGATACGCAGTATTTT.

This chain uses TRBV6-2 or TRBV6-3 with TRBJ2-3; 13 bases align to TRBD2. This CDR3 contains 17 residues. The trim removed 2 bases at V and 3 bases at J, leaving 5 bases unmatched. Germline lookup yields CDR1 MNHEY and CDR2 SVGEGT. CDR3: CASSYLGLAGETDTQYF. The CDR3 nucleotides are TGTGCCAGCAGTTACCTCGGACTAGCGGGAGAAACAGATACGCAGTATTTT.

This clonotype has just a few counts. The gene calls are TRBV4-1 and TRBJ2-7; D not resolved. The CDR3 length is 15 residues. Germline values: CDR1 MGHRA, CDR2 YSYEKL. Trimming took off 0 bases at V and 3 bases at J, with 12 bases between the two ends. The CDR3 spells CASSQDRLQVYEQYF. The CDR3 nucleotides read TGCGCCAGCAGCCAAGACAGACTCCAAGTCTACGAGCAGTACTTC.

This clonotype appeared a few times. This chain joins TRBV6-2 or TRBV6-3 and TRBJ2-2; D call uncertain. This CDR3 is built from 14 residues. Germline CDR1 MNHEY, CDR2 SVGEGT. V was pared by 8 bases and J by 5 bases, with 15 bases between. The CDR3 protein is CASSGYMGTGELFF. CDR3 bases: TGTGCCAGCTCTGGGTACATGGGAACCGGGGAGCTGTTTTTT.

Written as DNA, the CDR3 is TGTGCCAGCAGCTTAGGTGGGGCTGCAACTAATGAAAAACTGTTTTTT. This codes for CASSLGGAATNEKLFF. The chain uses TRBV7-2 and TRBJ1-4; a weak D match, TRBD1 (5 bases). CDR1 SGHTA and CDR2 FQGNSA come from the germline V gene. Trimming removed 1 base from V and 0 bases from J, with 9 bases in between. The CDR3 totals 16 residues.

This clonotype came up a few times. This chain connects TRBV5-1 to TRBJ2-1, with D uncertain. V was clipped by 4 bases and J by 6 bases, with 14 bases between them. CDR1 is SGHRS and CDR2 is YFSETQ in the germline V gene. The CDR3 is 14 residues long. CDR3 in DNA: TGCGCCAGCAGCCCGTCGGCTAGTGGCAATGAGCAGTTCTTC. It encodes CASSPSASGNEQFF.

Ten or more counts support this clonotype. This rearrangement joins TRBV2 to TRBJ2-7; D not certain. Trimming took 3 bases from V and 0 from J, leaving 3 bases between them. The CDR3 totals 12 residues. CDR1 SNHLY and CDR2 FYNNEI come from the germline V gene. For the CDR3, the DNA is TGTGCCAGCAGTGAGGGCTCCTACGAGCAGTACTTC. Its translation is CASSEGSYEQYF.

This clonotype was found a few times. The rearrangement uses TRBV6-1 and TRBJ2-3, with TRBD2 as a possible D gene (5 bases). Germline V lookup: CDR1 MNHNS, CDR2 SASEGT. The ends were cut back, 6 bases at V and 4 bases at J, with 11 bases in the middle. This CDR3 is 13 amino acids long. CDR3 bases: TGTGCCAGCAGGGGCATGGAGGCAGATACGCAGTATTTT. This encodes CASRGMEADTQYF.

The J gene is TRBJ2-1, the V gene TRBV5-1; 12 bases match TRBD2. CDR1 is SGHRS and CDR2 is YFSETQ in the germline V gene. The J segment lost 5 bases and the V segment lost 4 bases, leaving 7 bases of the junction unmatched. This CDR3 has 16 residues. CDR3: CASSRYPSGGDNEQFF. The CDR3 nucleotides read TGCGCCAGCAGCCGCTATCCTAGCGGGGGGGACAATGAGCAGTTCTTC.

This clonotype was detected many times. CDR3 in amino acids: CSAVPGPPYNEQFF. As DNA, the CDR3 is TGCAGTGCTGTCCCGGGGCCGCCCTACAATGAGCAGTTCTTC. The rearrangement joins TRBV20-1 to TRBJ2-1; TRBD1 or TRBD2 may be the D gene (5 bases each). V was clipped by 5 bases and J by 2 bases, with 13 bases between them. The CDR3 totals 14 residues. Germline V gives CDR1 DFQATT, CDR2 SNEGSKA (reference sequence).

In its sample, this clonotype was seen many times. The chain recombines TRBV25-1 with TRBJ2-1; D gene unclear. The V and J ends lost 4 bases and 7 bases respectively, with 11 bases between them. Germline V CDR1 and CDR2: MGHDK, SYGVNS. The CDR3 length is 13 residues. The CDR3 DNA follows: TGTGCCAGCAGTGCCGGCAGTTCGAATGAGCAGTTCTTC. Amino acid sequence: CASSAGSSNEQFF.

The rearrangement uses TRBV27 and TRBJ1-5; the D is unclear. Germline CDR1 reads MNHEY; CDR2 reads SMNVEV (reference sequence). V was pared by 11 bases and J by 5 bases, with 7 bases between. The CDR3 extends over 10 amino acids. In DNA form, the CDR3 reads TGTGCCGGGGTAGATCAGCCCCAGCATTTT. Protein product: CAGVDQPQHF.

As for this clonotype: One end of the junction varies from germline; a read error may be responsible. The genes are TRBV19 and TRBJ2-6; D perhaps matches TRBD2 (6 bases). This CDR3 is 15 amino acids long. Germline CDR1 is LNHDA and CDR2 is SQIVND (reference sequence). The CDR3 is CASSIRESGANLLTF. The CDR3 DNA reads as TGTGCCAGTAGTATCCGGGAGTCTGGGGCCAACCTCCTGACTTTC.

The sample holds a few counts of this clonotype. J is TRBJ2-5 and V is TRBV6-1; perhaps TRBD1 as D (6 bases). V was shortened by 6 bases and J by 5 bases, with 16 bases between the two germline ends. From germline, CDR1 is MNHNS and CDR2 SASEGT. This CDR3 is 14 amino acids long. For the CDR3, the DNA is TGTGCCAGCAGCCGCACAGGGTCGTGGGAGACCCAGTACTTC. Residues: CASSRTGSWETQYF.

This clonotype has just a few counts. J is TRBJ2-3 and V is TRBV24-1; TRBD2 is a possible D gene (6 bases). This CDR3 is 16 amino acids long. Germline lookup yields CDR1 KGHDR and CDR2 SFDVKD. V lost 4 bases and J lost 6, with 19 bases in between. CDR3: CATSDPKPGTGDTQYF. The CDR3 DNA reads as TGTGCCACCAGTGACCCCAAACCCGGGACTGGGGATACGCAGTATTTT.

This clonotype was seen a handful of times. J is TRBJ2-3 and V is TRBV20-1; D is undetermined. This CDR3 is 15 amino acids long. V was clipped by 6 bases and J by 0 bases, with 16 bases between them. CDR1 and CDR2 (germline): DFQATT, SNEGSKA (reference sequence). The CDR3 here is CSATDVPLSTDTQYF. In DNA form, the CDR3 reads TGCAGTGCCACGGACGTTCCTTTGAGCACAGATACGCAGTATTTT.

There are a few counts of this clonotype. The chain is built from TRBV4-3 and TRBJ2-7, with TRBD2 identical over 10 bases. Germline V gene lookup returns CDR1 LGHNA and CDR2 YSLEER. This CDR3 spans 19 amino acids. V shed 0 bases and J 0 bases; nucleotides not matched to a gene: 11. CDR3 amino acids: CASSQDDTSSGSFSYEQYF. The CDR3 DNA is TGCGCCAGCAGCCAAGATGACACTTCTAGCGGGAGTTTCTCCTACGAGCAGTACTTC.

J is TRBJ1-1 and V is TRBV30; D not resolved. The CDR3 loop spans 12 amino acids. The germline V gene has CDR1 GTSNPN and CDR2 SVGIG (reference sequence). V lost 5 bases and J 0 bases, leaving 7 bases between the germline ends. The CDR3 sequence is CAWRGVNTEAFF. In DNA, the CDR3 is TGTGCCTGGCGTGGTGTGAACACTGAAGCTTTCTTT.

This clonotype was counted only a few times. This chain links TRBV14 with TRBJ1-2; D not resolved. V lost 0 bases to trimming and J lost 5 bases, with 13 bases between them. The CDR3 length is 15 residues. In germline, CDR1 is SGHDN, CDR2 FVKESK. DNA of the CDR3: TGTGCCAGCAGCCAAGATCTTATGGCGTATTATGGCTACACCTTC. Amino acid sequence: CASSQDLMAYYGYTF.

This clonotype was observed a single time. The chain carries TRBV11-1 and TRBJ2-2; 13 positions agree with TRBD2. V dropped 5 bases and J dropped 5; count of bases not matched to a gene: 11. The CDR3 runs to 18 residues. Germline lookup yields CDR1 SGHAT and CDR2 FQDESV (reference sequence). In DNA form, the CDR3 reads TGTGCCAGCAGCCCCCATAGACTAGCGGGAGGCGCTACCGGGGAGCTGTTTTTT. Amino acids: CASSPHRLAGGATGELFF.

This clonotype was counted only a few times. The chain uses TRBV12-3 or TRBV12-4 and TRBJ1-6; the match to TRBD1 covers 8 bases. J gave up 6 bases and V 3 bases, and 4 bases lay outside the gene matches. The CDR3 consists of 15 residues. DNA for the CDR3: TGTGCCAGCAGTTTGGGGGACAGGATTAATTCACCCCTCCACTTT. As protein: CASSLGDRINSPLHF.

The chain has TRBV20-1 and TRBJ2-3; TRBD2 aligns across 8 bases. Germline V gives CDR1 DFQATT, CDR2 SNEGSKA (reference sequence). The CDR3 extends over 15 amino acids. J gave up 3 bases and V 6 bases, and 11 bases lay outside the gene matches. Here the CDR3 DNA reads TGCAGTGCCCCTGAAGCGGGAGTGGGGACAGATACGCAGTATTTT. It translates to CSAPEAGVGTDTQYF.

This clonotype was recorded many times. The genes are TRBV7-3 and TRBJ2-5, with D possibly matching TRBD1 (5 bases). The CDR3 is 14 amino acids. Germline-derived CDR1 and CDR2 are SGHTA and FQGTGA. Trimming cost V 4 bases and J 5 bases, with 14 bases left between them. The CDR3 loop reads CASSSGQLPETQYF. The CDR3 coding sequence is TGTGCCAGCAGCTCAGGACAATTGCCCGAGACCCAGTACTTC.

This clonotype was found many times. CDR3 protein: CSVVGTEAFF. The CDR3 nucleotides read TGCAGCGTTGTTGGAACTGAAGCTTTCTTT. The chain combines TRBV29-1 with TRBJ1-1; D unresolved. Trimming stripped 4 bases from V and 5 bases from J, with 5 bases between. The CDR3 consists of 10 residues. CDR1 and CDR2 from the germline V gene are SQVTM and ANQGSEA.

V gene TRBV7-2 combines with J gene TRBJ1-5, with unresolved D. CDR1 and CDR2 (germline): SGHTA, FQGNSA. The length of the CDR3 is 13 residues. The V end was cut by 5 bases, the J end by 15 bases, with 20 bases between. The CDR3 here is CASSPQANLYRHF. CDR3 DNA sequence: TGTGCCAGCAGCCCCCAAGCCAACCTCTATAGGCATTTT.

This clonotype was found many times. CDR3 amino acids: CSVEGQQGEKLFF. CDR3 nucleotides: TGCAGCGTTGAAGGACAGCAGGGGGAAAAACTGTTTTTT. This chain links TRBV29-1 with TRBJ1-4, with D perhaps TRBD1 (6 bases). CDR1 and CDR2 (germline): SQVTM, ANQGSEA. This CDR3 is 13 amino acids long. Trimming removed 1 base at V and 8 bases at J, with 11 bases between.

The rearrangement uses TRBV6-5 and TRBJ2-7; the match to TRBD2 covers 8 bases. Germline V gives CDR1 MNHEY, CDR2 SVGAGI. The CDR3 is 16 amino acids. Germline trimming cut 5 bases from V and 0 bases from J; bases unmatched to any gene: 9. The DNA for the CDR3 is TGTGCCAGCAGTCCTCGGGGGGGAGTGGACTCCTACGAGCAGTACGTC. This translates into CASSPRGGVDSYEQYV.

The rearrangement links TRBV6-1 to TRBJ2-5, with D perhaps assigned TRBD1 or TRBD2 (5 bases each). This CDR3 has 13 residues. V lost 7 bases to trimming and J lost 4 bases, with 13 bases between them. Germline CDR1 reads MNHNS; CDR2 reads SASEGT. The CDR3, as DNA: TGTGCCAGCACCCTGGGACCGAGAGAGACCCAGTACTTC. Translation gives CASTLGPRETQYF.